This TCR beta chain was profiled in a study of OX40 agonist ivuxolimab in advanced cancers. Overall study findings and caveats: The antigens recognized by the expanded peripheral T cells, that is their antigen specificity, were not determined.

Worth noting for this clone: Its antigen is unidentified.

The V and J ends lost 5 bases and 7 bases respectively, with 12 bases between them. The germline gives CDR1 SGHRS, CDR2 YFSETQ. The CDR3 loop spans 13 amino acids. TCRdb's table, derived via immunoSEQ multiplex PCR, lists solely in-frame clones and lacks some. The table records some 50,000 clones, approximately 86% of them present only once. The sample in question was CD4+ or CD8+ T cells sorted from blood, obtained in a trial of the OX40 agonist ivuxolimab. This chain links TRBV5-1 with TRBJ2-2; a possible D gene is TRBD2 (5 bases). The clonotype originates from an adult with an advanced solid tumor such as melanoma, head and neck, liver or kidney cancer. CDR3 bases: TGCGCCAGCAGGACGGGGAAGCTCGGGGAGCTGTTTTTT. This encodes CASRTGKLGELFF. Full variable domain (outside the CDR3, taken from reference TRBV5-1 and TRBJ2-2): KAGVTQTPRYLIKTRGQQVTLSCSPISGHRSVSWYQQTPGQGLQFLFEYFSETQRNKGNFPGRFSGRQFSNSRSEMNVSTLELGDSALYLCASRTGKLGELFFGEGSRLTVL.